This T cell receptor (beta chain) was identified in a study of cytomegalovirus exposure and HLA in healthy donors. General observations from the study: TCR beta sequences reportedly predicted most subjects' HLA-A and HLA-B alleles accurately. 164 TCR beta chains were listed as cytomegalovirus-associated.

This clone was seen only once. Its antigen is still unknown. The PCR used 60 Vbeta and 13 Jbeta primers. As handled by the study authors: Later reanalysis found 80 million or so unique TCR beta chains, around 10 million of them shared. The table came from immunoSEQ multiplex PCR; TCRdb's copy has only in-frame clones and leaves some out. The DNA gave D and trimming, while V, J and clone size come from that table. The table has about 90,000 clones, 85% to 90% seen once; the top ten hold roughly 2.2%. CDR1 is SQVTM and CDR2 is ANQGSEA in the germline V gene. The junction had 10 bases not matched to a gene; V was cut back by 5 bases and J by 6 bases. The CDR3 has 15 amino acids.

Sequencing used PBMCs. The gene calls are TRBV29-1 and TRBJ2-2; 9 nucleotides align to TRBD1. This receptor was obtained from a young man in good health and CMV-seronegative. Here the CDR3 reads CSVRTTGQGSGELFF. The CDR3 DNA sequence: TGCAGCGTTCGCACCACGGGACAGGGCTCCGGGGAGCTGTTTTTT.